These 29 T cell receptor beta chains originate from one sample sequenced in a study of T cell responses to AZD1222 COVID-19 vaccine (dated by TCRdb to the early 2020s). This specimen's time point label, interpreted: about 28 days (+/-7) after the second vaccine dose. Library construction relied on the immunoSEQ multiplex PCR assay. Imported from immuneACCESS, the table was reduced by TCRdb to in-frame sequences with V and J called. These copies leave out some clones; in studies compared against another copy, an unresolved V gene accounts for under half, and the cause of the remainder is not known. The sample table lists 100,000 to 120,000 clones, roughly 89% of them with a count of one. The biggest ten clones account for 44% of the sample. The sequenced sample was peripheral blood, obtained 28 days after the second AZD1222 dose. The origin of the receptors is an adult who received the AZD1222 COVID-19 vaccine.

This sequence joins TRBV14 and TRBJ2-4, with 9 bases lining up with TRBD1. The CDR3 length is 14 residues. The V segment lost 4 bases and the J segment 8 bases; nucleotides outside the gene matches: 6. From germline, CDR1 is SGHDN and CDR2 FVKESK. The CDR3 sequence is CASSRTGGTDIQYF. DNA of the CDR3: TGTGCCAGCAGCCGTACAGGGGGCACGGACATTCAGTACTTC.

The genes are TRBV6-4 and TRBJ1-3; D ambiguous. V lost 0 bases, J lost 8 bases, and 23 bases lay in between. Germline assignment: CDR1 MRHNA and CDR2 SNTAGT. The CDR3 is 18 amino acids. The CDR3: CASSDSSPLIIRLDTIYF. In nucleotides, the CDR3 is TGTGCCAGCAGTGACTCTTCCCCTTTAATCATTCGCCTGGACACCATATATTTT.

The J gene is TRBJ2-5, the V gene TRBV7-3, with D tentatively TRBD1 or TRBD2 (6 bases each). Looked up from germline, CDR1 is SGHTA and CDR2 is FQGTGA. This CDR3 is built from 14 residues. V lost 5 bases and J 10 bases, leaving 20 bases between the germline ends. The CDR3 is CASSPRLEGGDQYF. The CDR3 DNA reads TGTGCCAGCAGCCCGCGACTGGAGGGGGGTGACCAGTACTTC.

The chain carries TRBV28 and TRBJ2-3; 9 positions agree with TRBD2. CDR3 length equals 15 residues. V lost 4 bases and J lost 9; bases outside the gene matches: 11. Germline V gene data show CDR1 as MDHEN and CDR2 as SYDVKM. This CDR3 is CASSSTGTSIITQYF. The CDR3 DNA follows: TGTGCCAGCAGTTCAACAGGGACTAGCATCATAACGCAGTATTTT.

The V and J genes are TRBV6-5 and TRBJ2-2, with unresolved D. The CDR3 spans 15 residues. CDR1 and CDR2 from the germline V gene are MNHEY and SVGAGI. V dropped 6 bases and J dropped 4 bases, with 15 bases sitting between them. Here the CDR3 reads CASSTRTFATGELFF. The CDR3 DNA sequence: TGTGCCAGCAGCACCCGGACCTTCGCCACCGGGGAGCTGTTTTTT.

About this clone itself: The sample contains more than one DNA sequence encoding this CDR3. The chain has TRBV5-1 and TRBJ2-3, with 14 bases aligning to TRBD2. The junction had 11 bases not matched to a gene; V was cut back by 4 bases and J by 4 bases. Germline V gene data show CDR1 as SGHRS and CDR2 as YFSETQ. The CDR3 consists of 18 residues. The CDR3 nucleotides are TGCGCCAGCAGCCCAGGACTAGCGGGAGGCCGAGTCGCAGATACGCAGTATTTT. Translation gives CASSPGLAGGRVADTQYF.

The chain is built from TRBV21-1 and TRBJ1-6. TRBV21-1 is assigned pseudogene status. This CDR3 has 13 amino acids. CDR3 nucleotides: TGTGCCAGCAGCTGGGTCTTGAGTACACCCCTCCACTTT. This sequence encodes CASSWVLSTPLHF.

V gene TRBV28 combines with J gene TRBJ1-5, with 11 bases matching TRBD1. Germline values: CDR1 MDHEN, CDR2 SYDVKM. CDR3 length: 17 amino acids. The V segment lost 6 bases and the J segment 6 bases; nucleotides outside the gene matches: 13. The CDR3 region has the DNA TGTGCCAGCAGAGACTACCGCCAGGACAGGGGGCCTCAGCCCCAGCATTTT. Amino acids: CASRDYRQDRGPQPQHF.

V gene TRBV25-1 combines with J gene TRBJ1-2; no clear D. Germline CDR1 reads MGHDK; CDR2 reads SYGVNS. The CDR3 contains 13 residues. V was clipped by 3 bases and J by 4 bases, with 9 bases between them. The CDR3 is CASSDVYSYGYTF. In DNA form, the CDR3 reads TGTGCCAGCAGTGACGTCTATAGCTATGGCTACACCTTC.

The chain carries TRBV2 and TRBJ2-7; D gene ambiguous. The CDR3 loop spans 15 amino acids. V lost 2 bases, J lost 1 base, and 12 bases lay in between. Germline V gene data show CDR1 as SNHLY and CDR2 as FYNNEI. CDR3 in DNA: TGTGCCAGCAGTGAAAGGCAGGTACCATCCTACGAGCAGTACTTC. It is translated as CASSERQVPSYEQYF.

The chain employs TRBV18 and TRBJ1-5; the D is unclear. This CDR3 region has 14 residues. With 2 bases removed from V and 7 bases from J, the gap between germline ends came to 12 bases. Germline V lookup: CDR1 KGHSH, CDR2 LQKENI. This chain's CDR3 is CASSPSLGTQPQHF. Written as DNA, the CDR3 is TGTGCCAGCTCACCAAGTTTGGGAACGCAGCCCCAGCATTTT.

This clone has a handful of counts. V usage is TRBV2 and J usage is TRBJ2-1; D is unresolved. Between the trimmed V and J ends, which lost 11 bases and 4 bases, there was a span of 9 bases. The CDR3 extends over 11 amino acids. Germline values: CDR1 SNHLY, CDR2 FYNNEI. CDR3 in amino acids: CAEQTYNEQFF. Here the CDR3 DNA reads TGTGCCGAACAGACTTACAATGAGCAGTTCTTC.

The chain is built from TRBV12-3 or TRBV12-4 and TRBJ2-5; D is unclear. Trimming pared 2 bases from V and 2 bases from J, leaving 6 bases between. The CDR3 extends over 13 amino acids. CDR3 sequence reads: CASSLYLQETQYF. Written as DNA, the CDR3 is TGTGCCAGCAGTTTATACTTGCAAGAGACCCAGTACTTC.

The chain has TRBV5-1 and TRBJ2-1; 10 nucleotides line up with TRBD2. The CDR3 runs to 15 residues. J gave up 4 bases and V 3 bases, and 4 bases lay outside the gene matches. Germline CDR1 SGHRS, CDR2 YFSETQ. CDR3 sequence reads: CASSSAGGPYNEQFF. Here the CDR3 DNA reads TGCGCCAGCAGCTCAGCGGGAGGGCCGTACAATGAGCAGTTCTTC.

CDR3 bases: TGTGCCAGCAGTGAATTTAATCCGGCAGACTATGGCTACACCTTC. Amino acid sequence: CASSEFNPADYGYTF. This sequence joins TRBV25-1 and TRBJ1-2; D gene ambiguous. The ends were cut back, 1 base at V and 3 bases at J, with 12 bases in the middle. CDR3 length: 15 amino acids. The V gene's germline CDR1 is MGHDK and CDR2 SYGVNS.

The J gene is TRBJ2-1, the V gene TRBV6-5, with D tentatively TRBD2 (5 bases). The V gene lost 7 bases and the J gene lost 5 bases, with 18 bases spanning the gap. This CDR3 contains 15 residues. Germline assignment: CDR1 MNHEY and CDR2 SVGAGI. The CDR3 region has the DNA TGTGCCAGCACCCCCCGGGTCCCGCGGGACAATGAGCAGTTCTTC. Protein sequence: CASTPRVPRDNEQFF.

The CDR3 is CSARGQTTTDTQYF. Written as DNA, the CDR3 is TGCAGCGCTAGGGGACAAACCACCACAGATACGCAGTATTTT. V usage is TRBV29-1 and J usage is TRBJ2-3; TRBD1 is a possible D gene (6 bases). V gave up 7 bases and J gave up 2 bases, with 16 bases separating them. The CDR3 has 14 amino acids. Germline V lookup: CDR1 SQVTM, CDR2 ANQGSEA.

This clone was observed a few times. This sequence joins TRBV19 and TRBJ2-7; D is perhaps TRBD1 (6 bases). From germline, CDR1 is LNHDA and CDR2 SQIVND (reference sequence). This CDR3 region has 13 residues. V was cut by 5 bases and J by 1 base, with 9 bases left in between. CDR3 loop: CASSSTGSYEQYF. The DNA of the CDR3 is TGTGCCAGTAGTTCCACAGGGTCCTACGAGCAGTACTTC.

The chain employs TRBV10-3 and TRBJ1-1; D remains unclear. CDR1 and CDR2 (germline): ENHRY, SYGVKD. Trimming cost V 4 bases and J 0 bases, with 3 bases left between them. The CDR3 is made up of 12 amino acids. In nucleotides, the CDR3 is TGTGCCATCAGTGGGATGAACACTGAAGCTTTCTTT. Translated: CAISGMNTEAFF.

CDR3 residues: CASSLAGSGRVNTGELFF. The CDR3 region has the DNA TGTGCCAGCAGTTTAGCCGGGAGCGGGAGGGTCAACACCGGGGAGCTGTTTTTT. The J gene is TRBJ2-2, the V gene TRBV28, with 10 bases lining up with TRBD2. The CDR3 spans 18 residues. Germline CDR1 is MDHEN and CDR2 is SYDVKM. V gave up 2 bases and J gave up 2 bases; unmatched junction bases: 8.

The chain joins TRBV6-5 to TRBJ1-2; 7 bases match TRBD1. The V segment lost 4 bases and the J segment 4 bases; nucleotides outside the gene matches: 12. Germline loops: CDR1 MNHEY, CDR2 SVGAGI. This CDR3 spans 16 amino acids. The CDR3 region has the DNA TGTGCCAGCAGTTCCCTAGGGACAGCAAAGCCCTATGGCTACACCTTC. Translating it yields CASSSLGTAKPYGYTF.

The chain recombines TRBV2 with TRBJ1-2; no reliable D call. The CDR3 spans 13 residues. V lost 1 base, J lost 5 bases, and 8 bases lay in between. Germline values: CDR1 SNHLY, CDR2 FYNNEI. The CDR3 DNA follows: TGTGCCAGCAGTGAAGGGCCCTATTATGGCTACACCTTC. Encoded protein: CASSEGPYYGYTF.

The chain is built from TRBV18 and TRBJ2-7; the match to TRBD1 covers 7 bases. Germline values: CDR1 KGHSH, CDR2 LQKENI. Trimming cost V 6 bases and J 2 bases; bases outside gene matches: 4. The CDR3 runs to 13 residues. The CDR3 coding sequence is TGTGCCAGCTCTCGGGACAGCGCCTACGAGCAGTACTTC. It is translated as CASSRDSAYEQYF.

This clone was detected only a few times. This chain connects TRBV2 to TRBJ2-3; no clear D. Germline V CDR1 and CDR2: SNHLY, FYNNEI. Trimming cost V 7 bases and J 3 bases, with 11 bases left between them. The CDR3 contains 13 residues. Written as DNA, the CDR3 is TGTGCCAGCATAAGAGATTCAACAGATACGCAGTATTTT. It is translated as CASIRDSTDTQYF. Variable domain in full (rest from reference TRBV2 and TRBJ2-3): EPEVTQTPSHQVTQMGQEVILRCVPISNHLYFYWYRQILGQKVEFLVSFYNNEISEKSEIFDDQFSVERPDGSNFTLKIRSTKLEDSAMYFCASIRDSTDTQYFGPGTRLTVL.

This chain links TRBV5-1 with TRBJ1-1; no clear D. The CDR3 length is 15 residues. V lost 1 base, J lost 0 bases, and 10 bases lay in between. From germline, CDR1 is SGHRS and CDR2 YFSETQ. The CDR3 sequence: CASSLYPAMNTEAFF. CDR3 nucleotide sequence: TGCGCCAGCAGCTTGTATCCAGCCATGAACACTGAAGCTTTCTTT.

This clone was seen just once. The chain has TRBV28 and TRBJ2-7; D tentatively fits TRBD1 or TRBD2 (7 bases each). The length of the CDR3 is 14 residues. Trimming removed 6 bases from V and 2 bases from J, with 14 bases in between. Germline lookup yields CDR1 MDHEN and CDR2 SYDVKM. This chain's CDR3 is CASSQGGGPYEQYF. CDR3 DNA: TGTGCCAGCAGCCAGGGGGGGGGTCCCTACGAGCAGTACTTC.

The chain employs TRBV11-2 and TRBJ2-7; 8 bases are a match to TRBD1. Germline V gene data show CDR1 as SGHAT and CDR2 as FQNNGV. The CDR3 consists of 14 residues. J was trimmed by 4 bases and V by 7 bases; bases with no gene match: 9. The CDR3 coding sequence is TGTGCCAGCATCCCGGACAGGGTTAATTACGAGCAGTACTTC. As protein: CASIPDRVNYEQYF.

The chain has TRBV5-1 and TRBJ1-4; TRBD1 might be the D (6 bases). The CDR3 has 15 residues. Per germline, CDR1 SGHRS and CDR2 YFSETQ. V gave up 1 base and J gave up 7 bases, with 14 bases separating them. CDR3 amino acids: CASSLIIGQPEKLFF. Written as DNA, the CDR3 is TGCGCCAGCAGCTTGATAATAGGACAGCCTGAAAAACTGTTTTTT.

This clone was seen only once. The chain couples TRBV28 to TRBJ2-7; 12 positions agree with TRBD2. V dropped 6 bases and J dropped 3; count of bases not matched to a gene: 6. Germline loops: CDR1 MDHEN, CDR2 SYDVKM. The CDR3 spans 15 residues. The CDR3 spells CASRPGLAGLYEQYF. CDR3 nucleotide sequence: TGTGCCAGCAGACCGGGACTAGCGGGCCTCTACGAGCAGTACTTC.